The T cell receptor (beta chain) described here comes from a study of glioma-infiltrating T cells (dated by TCRdb to 2016 to 2018). About the full investigation: Sequencing of TCR alpha- and beta-chain repertoires was performed on glioma tissue, on non-neoplastic brain tissue, and on matched peripheral blood mononuclear cells. To measure how far tissue and blood T-cell populations diverged, each tissue-infiltrating repertoire was compared against the peripheral blood repertoire of the same patient. Three low-grade glioma patients, under ten primary glioblastoma patients, and three non-glioma patients who contributed non-neoplastic brain tissue made up the paired cohort.

Here is what the overall study found, with its caveats: In non-neoplastic patients, VJ-independent divergence between tissue and blood fell below expectation, whereas in all gliomas, and especially in low-grade gliomas, the divergence rose above expectation. The group comparisons were based on small numbers of patients: three non-neoplastic, three low-grade glioma and several glioblastoma patients. Only a very small number of CDR3 sequences turned up in both tissue and blood, a result put down to high CDR3 diversity combined with limited sampling.

With respect to this clonotype: Its antigen target is currently unknown. The junction shows a germline mismatch at one end, possibly a read error.

The iRepertoire nested amplicon-rescue multiplex PCR (arm-PCR) platform was used to amplify TCR alpha and beta CDR3 regions from RNA. For one-step reverse transcription and amplification, about 90-400 ng of tissue mRNA or PBMC total RNA was used as input. Following bead purification, Illumina adapters were added through a secondary multiplex PCR, and the libraries were then gel-purified between 200 and 400 bp. Internal 6-nucleotide barcodes were carried by the libraries and were used for demultiplexing. Sequencing of the libraries was done on an Illumina MiSeq using 2x220 or 2x250 nucleotide paired-end reads. The original pipeline was this. Paired reads were merged using FLASH 1.2.11 and were aligned to the GRCh37 human genome using BWA-MEM, after which TRA and TRB reads were extracted. For V and J assignment, an IMGT-derived reference of cassette sequences and CDR3 motifs that included pseudogenes was used. Reads were translated in three frames, and productive CDR3s were defined as those with a C...FGXG motif and no stop codons. Clonotypes were defined as unique combinations of V-J cassette pair and CDR3 amino acid sequence. Reads were filtered by Hamming distance, thresholded by each sample's sequence error rate in mapped regions. TCRdb reprocessed the public reads (quality trimming at Q25 with fastp, clone calling with MiXCR) and kept in-frame beta chains. Every distinct CDR3 protein forms one entry, paired with its most common genes and DNA. The authors' filters were not applied to this entry. In all, the sample holds fewer than 200,000 distinct CDR3 sequences, and around 45% of those were seen once. The top ten constitute roughly 5.2% of the sample.

Via the germline V gene, CDR1 is SNHLY and CDR2 FYNNEI. Measured from the cysteine to the phenylalanine, the CDR3 is 13 residues long. Only the CDR3 region is kept as DNA, spanning 39 bases read in frame from base 1. Material: glioma tissue, nonneoplastic brain tissue, or PBMCs (not recorded which). The chain is encoded by TRBV2 joined to TRBJ1-1; no confident D gene assignment can be made. This clonotype was obtained from a human donor with low-grade glioma or glioblastoma, undergoing nonglioma brain surgery, or in good health (not recorded which). The nucleotide sequence is given as TGTGCAGGCCGGGCCAACATGAACACTGAAGGTTTCTTT. This translates into CAGRANMNTEGFF.